The 10 T cell receptor beta chains given below trace back to one sample, sequenced in a study of post-analysis software for immune sequencing data. These receptors have no known antigen. Carried by the TCR beta cDNA libraries were unique molecular identifiers. TCRdb recomputed calls from the PCR reads with MiXCR, one row per CDR3 protein. The table shows some 500,000 distinct CDR3 sequences, with 40% to 55% occurring only once. General study points: In patients, about 5 TRBV segments were more frequent than in controls, with TRBV5-6, TRBV5-1 and TRBV20-1 among them.

Source material: blood. The origin of the receptors is a girl between 10 and 17 years old with multiple sclerosis.

This clonotype was detected a few times. J is TRBJ2-7 and V is TRBV4-3; 13 positions agree with TRBD2. This CDR3 is built from 19 residues. J lost 2 bases, V lost 3 bases, and 13 bases had no gene match. The germline V gene has CDR1 LGHNA and CDR2 YSLEER. CDR3 nucleotides: TGCGCCAGCAGCCACTCCGGACTAGCGGGGGACCTCAGCGCCTACGAGCAGTACTTC. It encodes CASSHSGLAGDLSAYEQYF.

This chain joins TRBV19 and TRBJ1-2; tentatively, D is TRBD1 (6 bases). Germline V gene sequence: CDR1 LNHDA, CDR2 SQIVND (reference sequence). V was pared by 4 bases and J by 6 bases, with 15 bases between. The CDR3 runs 14 residues. The CDR3 loop reads CASSTTDRKDGYTF. CDR3 coding DNA: TGTGCCAGTAGTACGACGGACAGAAAGGATGGCTACACCTTC.

The chain uses TRBV6-6 and TRBJ2-5, with D tentatively TRBD2 (6 bases). The CDR3 runs 12 residues. Trimming removed 5 bases from V and 11 bases from J, with 15 bases in between. In germline, CDR1 is MNHNY, CDR2 SVGAGI (reference sequence). CDR3 in amino acids: CASSLDSREQYF. The CDR3 DNA reads TGTGCCAGCAGTCTTGACTCCCGGGAGCAGTACTTC.

This clonotype has just a few counts. The chain joins TRBV27 to TRBJ2-7; 10 bases line up with TRBD1. Unmatched junction bases numbered 2, after V lost 5 bases and J lost 1 base. Per germline, CDR1 MNHEY and CDR2 SMNVEV (reference sequence). The CDR3 runs to 14 residues. CDR3 protein: CASSRQGASYEQYF. The CDR3 coding sequence is TGTGCCAGCAGTCGACAGGGGGCATCCTACGAGCAGTACTTC.

CDR3 coding DNA: TGCAGTGCTAGAGGGAGCCTAGCCCATGAGCAGTTCTTC. It yields the protein CSARGSLAHEQFF. The V call is TRBV20-1, the J call TRBJ2-1, with D possibly TRBD2 on 5 matching bases. CDR1 and CDR2 (germline): DFQATT, SNEGSKA (reference sequence). This CDR3 contains 13 residues. Deletions cut 1 base from V and 8 bases from J, with 12 bases between.

The rearrangement joins TRBV7-9 to TRBJ2-5; D gene uncertain. The DNA end is a closer match to TRBJ2-7, so the J assignment may be wrong. The CDR3 is 11 residues long. Germline V gene lookup returns CDR1 SEHNR and CDR2 FQNEAQ (reference sequence). Written as DNA, the CDR3 is TGTGCCAGCAGCTTGAACGGCGAGCAGTACTTC. It translates to CASSLNGEQYF.

The chain employs TRBV7-8 and TRBJ2-1, with D perhaps TRBD1 (6 bases). Germline-derived CDR1 and CDR2 are SGHVS and FQNEAQ. The ends were cut back, 0 bases at V and 7 bases at J, with 16 bases in the middle. The CDR3 has 16 residues. CDR3 DNA sequence: TGTGCCAGCAGCTTAGCGGGGCAGTTGGGGGCAAATGAGCAGTTCTTC. Translated: CASSLAGQLGANEQFF.

The chain links TRBV6-2 or TRBV6-3 to TRBJ2-1; the D gene could be TRBD1 or TRBD2 (5 bases each). This CDR3 is 17 amino acids long. Germline V CDR1 and CDR2: MNHEY, SVGEGT. Deletions cut 0 bases from V and 2 bases from J, with 14 bases between. The CDR3 DNA is TGTGCCAGCAGTTACTCGGGGCAGGTGGGGGCCTACAATGAGCAGTTCTTC. Its protein is CASSYSGQVGAYNEQFF.

This clonotype has a handful of counts. The chain uses TRBV4-3 and TRBJ2-7, with 8 bases matching TRBD2. The junction had 9 bases not matched to a gene; V was cut back by 0 bases and J by 5 bases. The CDR3 spans 16 residues. CDR1 and CDR2 (germline): LGHNA, YSLEER. In DNA form, the CDR3 reads TGCGCCAGCAGCCAAGATAGGATGGGACTAGACCACGAGCAGTACTTC. Translating it yields CASSQDRMGLDHEQYF.

This clonotype appeared a single time. The chain uses TRBV28 and TRBJ2-1; 16 nucleotides align to TRBD2. This CDR3 contains 20 residues. With 3 bases clipped from V and 0 bases from J, the junction kept 8 bases outside the gene matches. Per the germline V gene, CDR1 is MDHEN and CDR2 is SYDVKM. The CDR3 loop reads CASSFQGTSGRGSSYNEQFF. The DNA of the CDR3 is TGTGCCAGCAGTTTTCAAGGGACTAGCGGGAGGGGCAGCTCCTACAATGAGCAGTTCTTC.